This T cell receptor beta chain was identified during a study of cytomegalovirus exposure and HLA in healthy donors. Study findings and constraints: DRB1 had the most TCR associations and HLA-C the fewest, a later analysis found, with rates varying by HLA locus. Researchers reported that a few CMV-associated chains were confirmed in vitro as CMV antigen-specific. Most TCR beta V segments were productive about 90% or about 30% of the time in an earlier analysis. Researchers reported in a later analysis that a missense DCLRE1C variant was tied to TCR beta V- and J-gene trimming.

With regard to this clone: Its antigen is not identified.

The PCR made use of 60 Vbeta and 13 Jbeta primers. TCRdb's table, derived via immunoSEQ multiplex PCR, lists solely in-frame clones and lacks some. The data contain about 90,000 clones, 85% to 90% of them singletons. The germline V and J ends were trimmed by 3 bases and 4 bases, with 13 bases remaining between them. Germline CDR1 and CDR2: LNHDA and SQIVND (reference sequence). The CDR3 is 15 residues long. This receptor was identified in a man between 18 and 29 years old in good health and CMV-seronegative. The rearrangement uses TRBV19 and TRBJ2-1, with TRBD1 as a possible D gene (6 bases). The sequenced sample consisted of PBMCs. CDR3 in amino acids: CASSMRTARYNEQFF. The DNA for the CDR3 is TGTGCCAGTAGTATGCGGACAGCGAGGTACAATGAGCAGTTCTTC.